A single T cell receptor (beta chain) is shown here with its context. What it binds is not known. Primers for the PCR totalled 60 Vbeta and 13 Jbeta. Sequencing used immunoSEQ multiplex PCR; TCRdb keeps in-frame clones, though not all of them. This sample has 150,000 to 200,000 clones; under 80% occur once, and the top ten carry around 2%. The CDR3 spans 13 residues. V was trimmed by 4 bases and J by 2 bases, leaving 8 bases between them. Germline-derived CDR1 and CDR2 are MNHNS and SASEGT. This record comes from a study of cytomegalovirus exposure and HLA in healthy donors. Regarding the study as a whole: Available immune exposure information was restricted to CMV serostatus only.

Sequencing was done on a sample of PBMCs. The chain recombines TRBV6-1 with TRBJ1-1; no clear D gene. The source is a female donor in good health and CMV-seronegative. The DNA of the CDR3 is TGTGCCAGCAGTGTGACACGTAACACTGAAGCTTTCTTT. As protein: CASSVTRNTEAFF.